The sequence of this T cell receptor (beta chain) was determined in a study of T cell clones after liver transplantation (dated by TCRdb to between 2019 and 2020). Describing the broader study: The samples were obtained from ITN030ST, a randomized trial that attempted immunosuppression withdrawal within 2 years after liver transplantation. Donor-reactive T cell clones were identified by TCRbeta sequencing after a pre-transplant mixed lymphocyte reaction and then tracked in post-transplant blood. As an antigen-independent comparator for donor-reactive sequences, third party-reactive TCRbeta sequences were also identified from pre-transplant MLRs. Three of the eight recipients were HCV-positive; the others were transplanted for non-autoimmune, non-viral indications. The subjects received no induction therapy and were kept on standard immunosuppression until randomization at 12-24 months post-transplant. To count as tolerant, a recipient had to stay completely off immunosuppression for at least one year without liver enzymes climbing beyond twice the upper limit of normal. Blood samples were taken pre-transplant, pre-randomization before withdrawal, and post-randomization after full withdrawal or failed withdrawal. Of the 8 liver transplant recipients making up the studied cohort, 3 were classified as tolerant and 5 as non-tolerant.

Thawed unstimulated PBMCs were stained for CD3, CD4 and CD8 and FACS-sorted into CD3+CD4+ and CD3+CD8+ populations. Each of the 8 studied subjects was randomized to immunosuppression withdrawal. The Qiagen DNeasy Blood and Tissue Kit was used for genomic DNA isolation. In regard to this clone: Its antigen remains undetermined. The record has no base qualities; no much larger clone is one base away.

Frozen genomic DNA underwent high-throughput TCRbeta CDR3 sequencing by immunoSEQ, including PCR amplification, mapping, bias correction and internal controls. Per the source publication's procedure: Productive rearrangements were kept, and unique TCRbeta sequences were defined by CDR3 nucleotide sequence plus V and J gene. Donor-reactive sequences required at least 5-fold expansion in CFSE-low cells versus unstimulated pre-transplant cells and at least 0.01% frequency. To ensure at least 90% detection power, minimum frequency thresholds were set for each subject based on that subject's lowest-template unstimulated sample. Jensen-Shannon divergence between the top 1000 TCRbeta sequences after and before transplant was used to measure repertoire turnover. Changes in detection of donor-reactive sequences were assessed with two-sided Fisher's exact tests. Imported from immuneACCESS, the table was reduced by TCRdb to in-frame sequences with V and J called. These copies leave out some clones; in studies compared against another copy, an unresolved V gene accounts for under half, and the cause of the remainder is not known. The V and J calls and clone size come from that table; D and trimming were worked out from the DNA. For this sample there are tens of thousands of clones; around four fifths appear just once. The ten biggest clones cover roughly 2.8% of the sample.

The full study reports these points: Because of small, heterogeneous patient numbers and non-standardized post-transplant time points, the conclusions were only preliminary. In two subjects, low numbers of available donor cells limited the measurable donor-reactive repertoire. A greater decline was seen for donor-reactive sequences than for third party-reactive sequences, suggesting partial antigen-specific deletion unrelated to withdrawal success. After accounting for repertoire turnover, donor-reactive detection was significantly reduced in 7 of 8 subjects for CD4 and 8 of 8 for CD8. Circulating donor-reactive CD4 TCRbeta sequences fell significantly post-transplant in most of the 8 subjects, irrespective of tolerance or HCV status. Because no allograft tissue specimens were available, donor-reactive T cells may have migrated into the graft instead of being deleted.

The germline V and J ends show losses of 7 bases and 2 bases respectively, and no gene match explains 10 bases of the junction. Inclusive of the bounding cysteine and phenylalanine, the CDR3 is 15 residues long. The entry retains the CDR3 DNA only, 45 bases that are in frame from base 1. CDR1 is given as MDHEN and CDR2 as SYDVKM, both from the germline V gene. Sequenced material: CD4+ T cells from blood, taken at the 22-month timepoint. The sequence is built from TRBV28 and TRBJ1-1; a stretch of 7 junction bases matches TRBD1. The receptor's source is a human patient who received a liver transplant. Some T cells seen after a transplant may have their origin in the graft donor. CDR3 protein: CASNPPGTANTEAFF. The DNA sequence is TGTGCCAGCAACCCCCCCGGGACAGCTAACACTGAAGCTTTCTTT.